This is a list of T cell receptor beta chains from one sample in a study of PD-L1 blockade in urothelial cancer. The protocol was immunoSEQ multiplex PCR, while the TCRdb copy is restricted to in-frame clones and leaves out a portion. Among over 100,000 clones, around 90% were seen once, and the ten largest hold around 3.7%. The sample consisted of PBMCs, taken around atezolizumab (anti-PD-L1) treatment. These TCRs come from a man in his sixties with urothelial cancer. Both conserved end residues are part of each CDR3. Fields, in order: J gene, clone size, D gene, V gene, CDR3 protein, CDR3 DNA. A D gene is named only where the DNA matches it firmly. Size is omitted from some rows. Given values are once, few, many or a class for expanded clones.

j_call: TRBJ1-5
clone_size: .
d_call: .
v_call: TRBV21-1
cdr3_aa: CASTTGVNQPQHF
cdr3_nt: TGTGCCAGCACCACAGGGGTAAATCAGCCCCAGCATTTT

j_call: TRBJ1-1
clone_size: .
d_call: .
v_call: TRBV15
cdr3_aa: CATSRGTRDTEAFF
cdr3_nt: TGTGCCACCAGCAGAGGTACCAGGGACACTGAAGCTTTCTTT

j_call: TRBJ2-3
clone_size: once
d_call: .
v_call: TRBV7-2
cdr3_aa: CASSPVRLDTQYF
cdr3_nt: TGTGCCAGCAGCCCCGTTCGTTTGGATACGCAGTATTTT

j_call: TRBJ2-1
clone_size: .
d_call: TRBD2
v_call: TRBV6-5
cdr3_aa: CASSIAGGSYNEQFF
cdr3_nt: TGTGCCAGCAGTATAGCGGGGGGGTCCTACAATGAGCAGTTCTTC

j_call: TRBJ1-6
clone_size: few
d_call: .
v_call: TRBV4-2
cdr3_aa: CASSQEHSGYSPLHF
cdr3_nt: TGTGCCAGCAGCCAAGAACACAGTGGATATTCACCCCTCCACTTT

j_call: TRBJ2-1
clone_size: .
d_call: .
v_call: TRBV6-5
cdr3_aa: CASSGDGSSYNEQFF
cdr3_nt: TGTGCCAGCAGTGGAGACGGAAGCTCCTACAATGAGCAGTTCTTC

j_call: TRBJ2-3
clone_size: .
d_call: .
v_call: TRBV7-9
cdr3_aa: CASQPRGTDTQYF
cdr3_nt: TGTGCCAGCCAGCCGCGGGGTACAGATACGCAGTATTTT

j_call: TRBJ1-1
clone_size: .
d_call: .
v_call: TRBV6-5
cdr3_aa: CASVLGHVNTEAFF
cdr3_nt: TGTGCCAGCGTACTTGGACACGTGAACACTGAAGCTTTCTTT

j_call: TRBJ2-7
clone_size: few
d_call: TRBD1
v_call: TRBV25-1
cdr3_aa: CASTPGQGLAYEQYF
cdr3_nt: TGTGCCAGCACCCCGGGACAGGGATTGGCCTACGAGCAGTACTTC

j_call: TRBJ2-7
clone_size: .
d_call: TRBD1
v_call: TRBV11-2
cdr3_aa: CASSPDRGSSYEQYF
cdr3_nt: TGTGCCAGCAGCCCTGACAGGGGAAGCTCCTACGAGCAGTACTTC

j_call: TRBJ1-4
clone_size: .
d_call: .
v_call: TRBV6-1
cdr3_aa: CASSGRQEKGEKLFF
cdr3_nt: TGTGCCAGCAGTGGGAGACAGGAGAAAGGTGAAAAACTGTTTTTT

j_call: TRBJ2-7
clone_size: once
d_call: TRBD2
v_call: TRBV5-4
cdr3_aa: CASSLALAGPRGEQYF
cdr3_nt: TGTGCCAGCAGCTTGGCTCTAGCGGGCCCTAGGGGGGAGCAGTACTTC

j_call: TRBJ1-6
clone_size: .
d_call: .
v_call: TRBV21-1
cdr3_aa: CASNGYPMRDRNYNSPLHF
cdr3_nt: TGTGCCAGCAATGGCTATCCGATGAGGGACAGAAACTATAATTCACCCCTCCACTTT

j_call: TRBJ2-1
clone_size: .
d_call: TRBD2
v_call: TRBV11-2
cdr3_aa: CASSHRFRGGGRDEQFF
cdr3_nt: TGTGCCAGCAGCCACCGTTTCCGGGGGGGCGGGAGGGATGAGCAGTTCTTC

j_call: TRBJ2-3
clone_size: .
d_call: .
v_call: TRBV6-5
cdr3_aa: CASSSRGLRGDTQYF
cdr3_nt: TGTGCCAGCAGTTCACGTGGCCTCCGGGGAGATACGCAGTATTTT

j_call: TRBJ1-3
clone_size: .
d_call: TRBD1
v_call: TRBV7-2
cdr3_aa: CASSFTGGTGNTIYF
cdr3_nt: TGTGCCAGCAGTTTTACAGGGGGAACTGGAAACACCATATATTTT

j_call: TRBJ2-3
clone_size: .
d_call: TRBD2
v_call: TRBV9
cdr3_aa: CASSVGSGTDGIAQYF
cdr3_nt: TGTGCCAGCAGCGTAGGGAGCGGGACCGATGGTATTGCGCAGTATTTT

j_call: TRBJ2-1
clone_size: .
d_call: .
v_call: TRBV10-3
cdr3_aa: CAASGTGTFNEQFF
cdr3_nt: TGTGCCGCCTCCGGGACTGGGACTTTCAATGAGCAGTTCTTC

j_call: TRBJ2-3
clone_size: once
d_call: .
v_call: TRBV5-5
cdr3_aa: CASSLAGVGTDTQYF
cdr3_nt: TGTGCCAGCAGCTTGGCGGGGGTCGGCACAGATACGCAGTATTTT

j_call: TRBJ1-1
clone_size: once
d_call: TRBD1
v_call: TRBV18
cdr3_aa: CASSPQRTGAVGAGTEAFF
cdr3_nt: TGTGCCAGCTCACCACAAAGGACAGGAGCCGTAGGCGCGGGCACTGAAGCTTTCTTT

j_call: TRBJ1-2
clone_size: .
d_call: .
v_call: TRBV27
cdr3_aa: CASSFGRGYGYTF
cdr3_nt: TGTGCCAGCAGTTTTGGCAGGGGCTATGGCTACACCTTC

j_call: TRBJ2-7
clone_size: .
d_call: TRBD1
v_call: TRBV7-8
cdr3_aa: CASSPSGQGEEQYF
cdr3_nt: TGTGCCAGCAGCCCATCGGGGCAGGGGGAAGAGCAGTACTTC

j_call: TRBJ2-7
clone_size: .
d_call: TRBD2
v_call: TRBV4-2
cdr3_aa: CASSQEGGRGRYEQYF
cdr3_nt: TGTGCCAGCAGCCAAGAGGGAGGGCGAGGTCGCTACGAGCAGTACTTC

j_call: TRBJ1-1
clone_size: .
d_call: .
v_call: TRBV7-3
cdr3_aa: CASSLTGRNTEAFF
cdr3_nt: TGTGCCAGCAGCTTAACGGGCAGGAACACTGAAGCTTTCTTT

j_call: TRBJ2-4
clone_size: .
d_call: .
v_call: TRBV2
cdr3_aa: CASSLGSMAKNIQYF
cdr3_nt: TGTGCCAGCAGTTTGGGTAGCATGGCCAAAAACATTCAGTACTTC

j_call: TRBJ1-1
clone_size: .
d_call: TRBD1
v_call: TRBV19
cdr3_aa: CASTRDRDNTEAFF
cdr3_nt: TGTGCCAGTACCCGGGACAGAGACAACACTGAAGCTTTCTTT

j_call: TRBJ2-2
clone_size: .
d_call: TRBD1
v_call: TRBV11-2
cdr3_aa: CASSLRQGALRTGELFF
cdr3_nt: TGTGCCAGCAGCTTAAGACAGGGGGCTCTTAGGACCGGGGAGCTGTTTTTT

j_call: TRBJ1-2
clone_size: .
d_call: TRBD1
v_call: TRBV30
cdr3_aa: CAWSGQGEGYTF
cdr3_nt: TGTGCCTGGAGTGGACAGGGTGAGGGCTACACCTTC

j_call: TRBJ2-2
clone_size: .
d_call: TRBD2
v_call: TRBV30
cdr3_aa: CAWSRGVTGELFF
cdr3_nt: TGTGCCTGGAGTCGGGGGGTCACCGGGGAGCTGTTTTTT

j_call: TRBJ1-1
clone_size: .
d_call: .
v_call: TRBV6-4
cdr3_aa: CASRERTVPNNTEAFF
cdr3_nt: TGTGCCAGCAGGGAAAGGACAGTTCCGAATAACACTGAAGCTTTCTTT

j_call: TRBJ2-3
clone_size: .
d_call: .
v_call: TRBV6-5
cdr3_aa: CASSYRGKNTDTQYF
cdr3_nt: TGTGCCAGCAGTTATAGGGGGAAGAACACAGATACGCAGTATTTT

j_call: TRBJ2-7
clone_size: .
d_call: TRBD2
v_call: TRBV7-2
cdr3_aa: CASSGTSGAYEQYF
cdr3_nt: TGTGCCAGCTCAGGGACTAGCGGAGCCTACGAGCAGTACTTC

j_call: TRBJ2-7
clone_size: once
d_call: TRBD2
v_call: TRBV2
cdr3_aa: CASSELLAGEEQYF
cdr3_nt: TGTGCCAGCAGTGAATTGTTAGCGGGGGAAGAGCAGTACTTC

j_call: TRBJ2-1
clone_size: .
d_call: TRBD2
v_call: TRBV7-2
cdr3_aa: CASSLGGWGEQFF
cdr3_nt: TGTGCCAGCAGCTTGGGGGGGTGGGGTGAGCAGTTCTTC

j_call: TRBJ2-1
clone_size: .
d_call: .
v_call: TRBV6-6
cdr3_aa: CASSPGDNEQFF
cdr3_nt: TGTGCCAGCAGCCCCGGGGACAATGAGCAGTTCTTC

j_call: TRBJ1-6
clone_size: .
d_call: .
v_call: TRBV7-9
cdr3_aa: CASSLGLSGSPLHF
cdr3_nt: TGTGCCAGCAGCCTAGGGCTGAGCGGATCACCCCTCCACTTT

j_call: TRBJ1-5
clone_size: few
d_call: TRBD1
v_call: TRBV10-2
cdr3_aa: CASRGTGFYHF
cdr3_nt: TGCGCCAGCAGGGGGACAGGGTTTTATCATTTT

j_call: TRBJ2-7
clone_size: .
d_call: .
v_call: TRBV7-5
cdr3_aa: CARSLVPGQGINEQYF
cdr3_nt: TGTGCCAGAAGCTTAGTCCCGGGACAGGGAATCAACGAGCAGTACTTC

j_call: TRBJ1-6
clone_size: many
d_call: TRBD1
v_call: TRBV5-5
cdr3_aa: CASSRGTGASPLHF
cdr3_nt: TGTGCCAGCAGCCGCGGGACAGGGGCTTCACCCCTCCACTTT

j_call: TRBJ1-5
clone_size: .
d_call: TRBD1
v_call: TRBV2
cdr3_aa: CASRDRGDQPQHF
cdr3_nt: TGTGCCAGCAGAGACAGGGGTGACCAGCCCCAGCATTTT

j_call: TRBJ2-3
clone_size: few
d_call: TRBD2
v_call: TRBV7-2
cdr3_aa: CASSLGLLKSTDTQYF
cdr3_nt: TGTGCCAGCAGCCTGGGACTACTGAAAAGCACAGATACGCAGTATTTT

j_call: TRBJ2-7
clone_size: .
d_call: TRBD1
v_call: TRBV27
cdr3_aa: CASSLSNRGLSQGDF
cdr3_nt: TGTGCCAGCAGTTTATCGAACAGGGGCCTCTCTCAAGGGGACTTC

j_call: TRBJ2-1
clone_size: few
d_call: TRBD2
v_call: TRBV27
cdr3_aa: CASSGTSGPPYNEQFF
cdr3_nt: TGTGCCAGCAGTGGGACTAGCGGGCCCCCCTACAATGAGCAGTTCTTC

j_call: TRBJ2-1
clone_size: .
d_call: .
v_call: TRBV2
cdr3_aa: CASSGLSNEQFF
cdr3_nt: TGTGCCAGCAGTGGACTGTCCAATGAGCAGTTCTTC

j_call: TRBJ2-2
clone_size: .
d_call: .
v_call: TRBV30
cdr3_aa: CAWGPSNTGELFF
cdr3_nt: TGTGCCTGGGGGCCTAGCAACACCGGGGAGCTGTTTTTT

j_call: TRBJ1-6
clone_size: .
d_call: .
v_call: TRBV7-9
cdr3_aa: CASSLRDTGNSPLHF
cdr3_nt: TGTGCCAGCAGCCTAAGGGACACGGGTAATTCACCCCTCCACTTT

j_call: TRBJ2-7
clone_size: .
d_call: .
v_call: TRBV18
cdr3_aa: CASSPNRGGLAGGREQYF
cdr3_nt: TGTGCCAGCTCACCCAACAGGGGGGGCTTGGCGGGAGGGCGCGAGCAGTACTTC

j_call: TRBJ1-1
clone_size: .
d_call: .
v_call: TRBV5-1
cdr3_aa: CASSQNTGPNTEAFF
cdr3_nt: TGCGCCAGCAGCCAAAATACAGGGCCGAACACTGAAGCTTTCTTT

j_call: TRBJ2-3
clone_size: .
d_call: TRBD2
v_call: TRBV27
cdr3_aa: CASSLLVGGRTDTQYF
cdr3_nt: TGTGCCAGCAGTTTATTAGTGGGAGGGCGGACAGATACGCAGTATTTT

j_call: TRBJ2-2
clone_size: once
d_call: TRBD1
v_call: TRBV15
cdr3_aa: CATTDRARAGELFF
cdr3_nt: TGTGCCACCACCGACAGGGCACGGGCCGGGGAGCTGTTTTTT

j_call: TRBJ2-5
clone_size: .
d_call: TRBD2
v_call: TRBV19
cdr3_aa: CASNPTGIAGQETQYF
cdr3_nt: TGTGCCAGTAACCCAACGGGTATAGCGGGCCAAGAGACCCAGTACTTC

j_call: TRBJ1-2
clone_size: .
d_call: TRBD1
v_call: TRBV7-8
cdr3_aa: CASTPSVGQGYGYTF
cdr3_nt: TGTGCCAGCACCCCCTCTGTAGGACAGGGCTATGGCTACACCTTC

j_call: TRBJ2-2
clone_size: .
d_call: .
v_call: TRBV19
cdr3_aa: CASSIGGTAANTGELFF
cdr3_nt: TGTGCCAGTAGTATAGGCGGGACGGCCGCGAACACCGGGGAGCTGTTTTTT

j_call: TRBJ2-3
clone_size: .
d_call: TRBD2
v_call: TRBV19
cdr3_aa: CASSILAGGPTDTQYF
cdr3_nt: TGTGCCAGTAGTATTCTAGCGGGGGGGCCCACAGATACGCAGTATTTT

j_call: TRBJ2-7
clone_size: .
d_call: TRBD2
v_call: TRBV9
cdr3_aa: CASSVEPGLLYEQYF
cdr3_nt: TGTGCCAGCAGCGTAGAACCGGGACTACTCTACGAGCAGTACTTC

j_call: TRBJ2-1
clone_size: .
d_call: .
v_call: TRBV21-1
cdr3_aa: CASSTQWDRGNNEQFF
cdr3_nt: TGTGCCAGCAGCACCCAGTGGGACAGGGGGAACAATGAGCAGTTCTTC

j_call: TRBJ1-2
clone_size: .
d_call: TRBD1
v_call: TRBV6-5
cdr3_aa: CASRTDRGAYGYTF
cdr3_nt: TGTGCCAGCAGAACGGACAGGGGAGCCTATGGCTACACCTTC

j_call: TRBJ2-5
clone_size: once
d_call: TRBD1
v_call: TRBV5-4
cdr3_aa: CASSLADRRPSETQYF
cdr3_nt: TGTGCCAGCAGCTTGGCGGACAGGAGACCTTCGGAGACCCAGTACTTC

j_call: TRBJ2-7
clone_size: .
d_call: TRBD1
v_call: TRBV5-1
cdr3_aa: CASRTGTDYEQYF
cdr3_nt: TGCGCCAGCAGAACCGGGACAGACTACGAGCAGTACTTC